The T cell receptor (beta chain) described here comes from a study of OX40 agonist ivuxolimab in advanced cancers. Clones were read by immunoSEQ multiplex PCR, and TCRdb kept only the in-frame ones, dropping some. The repertoire holds around 80,000 clones, with around 90% as singletons. This TCR was sampled from an adult with an advanced solid tumor such as melanoma, head and neck, liver or kidney cancer. This specimen consisted of CD4+ or CD8+ T cells sorted from blood, obtained in a trial of the OX40 agonist ivuxolimab.

CDR3 protein: CASTRAADISYEQYF. CDR3 DNA sequence: TGTGCCAGCACCCGAGCTGCAGATATATCCTACGAGCAGTACTTC. The V call is TRBV6-1, the J call TRBJ2-7; D remains ambiguous. Germline V gives CDR1 MNHNS, CDR2 SASEGT. The ends were cut back, 7 bases at V and 1 base at J, with 17 bases in the middle. CDR3 length: 15 amino acids.